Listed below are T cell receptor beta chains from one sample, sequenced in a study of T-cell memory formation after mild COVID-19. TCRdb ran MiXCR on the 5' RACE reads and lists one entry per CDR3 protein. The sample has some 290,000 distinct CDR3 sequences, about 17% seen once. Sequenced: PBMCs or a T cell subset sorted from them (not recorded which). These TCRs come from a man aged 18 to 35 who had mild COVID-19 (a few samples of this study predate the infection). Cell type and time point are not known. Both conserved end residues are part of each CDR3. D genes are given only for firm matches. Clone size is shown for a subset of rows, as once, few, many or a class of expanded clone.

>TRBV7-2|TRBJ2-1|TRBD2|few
CASPPRGVSYNEQFF
TGTGCCAGCCCCCCTCGGGGGGTTTCCTACAATGAGCAGTTCTTC
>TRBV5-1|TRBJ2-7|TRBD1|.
CASSRRWGQLRGDEQYF
TGCGCCAGCAGCCGGCGATGGGGACAGCTCCGTGGGGACGAGCAGTACTTC
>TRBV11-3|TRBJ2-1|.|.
CASSSYRSSYNEQFF
TGTGCCAGCAGCTCTTACAGGAGCTCCTACAATGAGCAGTTCTTC
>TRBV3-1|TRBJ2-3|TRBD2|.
CASSQDASGVTDTQYF
TGTGCCAGCAGCCAAGATGCAAGCGGGGTCACAGATACGCAGTATTTT
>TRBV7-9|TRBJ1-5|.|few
CASSLARAGYNQPQHF
TGTGCCAGCAGCTTAGCTCGGGCAGGGTACAATCAGCCCCAGCATTTT
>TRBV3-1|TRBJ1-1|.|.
CASSQDWDGVNTEAFF
TGTGCCAGCAGCCAAGATTGGGACGGGGTGAACACTGAAGCTTTCTTT
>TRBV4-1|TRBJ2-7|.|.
CASSQNSGLLYEQYF
TGCGCCAGCAGCCAAAACAGCGGCCTTTTATACGAGCAGTACTTC
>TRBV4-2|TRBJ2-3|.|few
CASSQGGTHTDTQYF
TGTGCCAGCAGCCAAGGGGGGACACACACAGATACGCAGTATTTT
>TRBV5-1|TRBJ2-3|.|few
CASSLGGRGADTQYF
TGCGCCAGCAGCTTGGGGGGTCGCGGTGCAGATACGCAGTATTTT
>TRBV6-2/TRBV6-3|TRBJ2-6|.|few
CASSWQLSSGANVLTF
TGTGCCAGCAGTTGGCAGCTTAGCTCTGGGGCCAACGTCCTGACTTTC
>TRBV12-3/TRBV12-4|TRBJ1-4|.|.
CAVRVQGTNEKLFF
TGTGCAGTCAGAGTCCAGGGGACTAATGAAAAACTGTTTTTT
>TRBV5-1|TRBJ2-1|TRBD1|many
CASTVPGQGQGEQFF
TGCGCCAGCACCGTCCCGGGACAGGGACAGGGTGAGCAGTTCTTC
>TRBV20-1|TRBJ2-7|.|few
CSARDFGFDEQYF
TGCAGTGCTAGAGATTTCGGGTTCGACGAGCAGTACTTC
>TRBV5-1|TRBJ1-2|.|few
CASSLGVEHGYTF
TGCGCCAGCAGCTTGGGGGTGGAACATGGCTACACCTTC
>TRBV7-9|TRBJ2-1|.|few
CASSPTGGLSYNEQFF
TGTGCCAGCAGCCCGACGGGGGGCCTCTCCTACAATGAGCAGTTCTTC
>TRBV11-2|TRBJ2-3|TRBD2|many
CASSVGLAGRDTQYF
TGTGCCAGCAGCGTGGGACTAGCGGGGAGAGATACGCAGTATTTT
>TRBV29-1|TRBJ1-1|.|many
CSVEGMGWDTEAFF
TGCAGCGTTGAAGGTATGGGATGGGACACTGAAGCTTTCTTT
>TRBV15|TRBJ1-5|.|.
CATSRDGNQPQHF
TGTGCCACCAGCAGAGACGGGAATCAGCCCCAGCATTTT
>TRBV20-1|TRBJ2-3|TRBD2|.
CSARDASGGPDTQYF
TGCAGTGCTAGAGATGCTAGCGGGGGGCCGGATACGCAGTATTTT
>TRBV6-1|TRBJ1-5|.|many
CASSERFYSNQPQHF
TGTGCCAGCAGTGAAAGGTTTTATAGCAATCAGCCCCAGCATTTT
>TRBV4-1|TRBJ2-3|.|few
CASSQGQGQDTQYF
TGCGCCAGCAGCCAAGGTCAGGGGCAAGATACGCAGTATTTT
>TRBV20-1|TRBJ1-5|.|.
CSASTSGQQPQHF
TGCAGTGCCTCCACCTCAGGTCAGCAGCCCCAGCATTTT
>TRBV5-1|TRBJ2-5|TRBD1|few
CASRRRDRVQGQYF
TGCGCCAGCAGGCGTCGGGACAGGGTTCAGGGCCAGTACTTC
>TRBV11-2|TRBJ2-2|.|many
CASRPLGGNTGELFF
TGTGCCAGCAGGCCCCTCGGGGGGAACACCGGGGAGCTGTTTTTT
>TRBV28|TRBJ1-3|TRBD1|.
CASDDNRGHTIYF
TGTGCCAGCGACGATAACAGGGGACACACCATATATTTT
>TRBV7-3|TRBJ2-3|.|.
CASSSLPLGQSLPTDTQYF
TGTGCCAGCAGCTCGCTGCCCCTTGGGCAAAGCCTACCCACAGATACGCAGTATTTT
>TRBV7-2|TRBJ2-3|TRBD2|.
CASSLEATSGAQYF
TGTGCCAGCAGCTTAGAGGCTACTAGCGGGGCGCAGTATTTT
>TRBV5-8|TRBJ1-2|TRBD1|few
CASRTGQGIGGYTF
TGTGCCAGCAGGACGGGACAGGGAATTGGGGGCTACACCTTC
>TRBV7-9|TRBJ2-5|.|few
CASSSWGRSKETQYF
TGTGCCAGCAGCAGCTGGGGACGGTCCAAAGAGACCCAGTACTTC
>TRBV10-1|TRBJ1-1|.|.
CASSESWGNTEAFF
TGCGCCAGCAGTGAGTCGTGGGGGAACACTGAAGCTTTCTTT
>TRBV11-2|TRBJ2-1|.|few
CASSLNAGNYNEQFF
TGTGCCAGCAGCCTCAACGCCGGGAACTACAATGAGCAGTTCTTC
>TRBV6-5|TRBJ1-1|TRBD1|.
CASSYRDRGLTEAFF
TGTGCCAGCAGTTACCGGGACAGGGGGCTCACTGAAGCTTTCTTT